The next 27 T cell receptor beta chains were all read from a single sample in a study of blood T cell repertoires in COVID-19. The assay was immunoSEQ multiplex PCR, and TCRdb's table has in-frame clones only and misses some. Counted here are over 120,000 clones, around 82% occurring once; the ten biggest clones make up 4%. Specimen: peripheral blood. Every receptor here comes from a woman aged 60-75 years with acute or convalescent COVID-19.

The chain carries TRBV7-8 and TRBJ2-7; 11 nucleotides align to TRBD1. J was trimmed by 8 bases and V by 8 bases; bases with no gene match: 8. This CDR3 is 13 amino acids long. In germline, CDR1 is SGHVS, CDR2 FQNEAQ. The CDR3 protein is CASGGQGADKQYF. The CDR3 DNA sequence: TGTGCCAGCGGAGGACAGGGGGCGGACAAGCAGTACTTC.

The CDR3 sequence: CASSYRSWTGEFTDTQYF. As DNA, the CDR3 is TGTGCCAGTAGTTATAGATCTTGGACAGGGGAATTTACAGATACGCAGTATTTT. This chain links TRBV19 with TRBJ2-3; 9 bases agree with TRBD1. The V and J ends lost 5 bases and 3 bases, in that order; junction bases with no gene match: 15. This CDR3 has 18 residues. Germline assignment: CDR1 LNHDA and CDR2 SQIVND (reference sequence).

The genes are TRBV19 and TRBJ1-5; TRBD1 is a possible D gene (5 bases). Germline V gene sequence: CDR1 LNHDA, CDR2 SQIVND (reference sequence). The CDR3 runs to 16 residues. V dropped 3 bases and J dropped 0 bases, with 12 bases sitting between them. CDR3 sequence (DNA): TGTGCCAGTAGTATCTTTGGGGGGATTAGCAATCAGCCCCAGCATTTT. It encodes CASSIFGGISNQPQHF.

The rearrangement joins TRBV4-1 to TRBJ2-7; a possible D gene is TRBD2 (6 bases). CDR1 and CDR2 from the germline V gene are MGHRA and YSYEKL. Trimming shortened V by 1 base and J by 13 bases, and 17 bases separated the two germline ends. This CDR3 has 13 amino acids. This chain's CDR3 is CASSQGIGGKAYF. As DNA, the CDR3 is TGCGCCAGCAGCCAAGGTATCGGCGGGAAGGCTTACTTC.

CDR3: CASSSDRNSGNTIYF. The CDR3 nucleotides are TGTGCCAGCAGTTCGGACAGGAACAGTGGAAACACCATATATTTT. This chain links TRBV27 with TRBJ1-3; TRBD1 aligns across 7 bases. The CDR3 extends over 15 amino acids. With V trimmed by 4 bases and J by 3 bases, 6 bases remained unmatched. CDR1 and CDR2 from the germline V gene are MNHEY and SMNVEV (reference sequence).

This clone was seen a few times. This chain joins TRBV19 and TRBJ1-1; 7 positions match TRBD1. Germline CDR1 and CDR2: LNHDA and SQIVND (reference sequence). V shed 1 base, J shed 1 base, and the junction held 6 bases outside the gene matches. The CDR3 has 16 residues. CDR3 region: CASSIVRGGRNTEAFF. The CDR3, as DNA: TGTGCCAGTAGTATAGTAAGAGGGGGCAGGAACACTGAAGCTTTCTTT.

This rearrangement joins TRBV28 to TRBJ2-2; D uncertain. Deletions cut 6 bases from V and 6 bases from J, with 11 bases between. The CDR3 spans 13 residues. Germline V gene sequence: CDR1 MDHEN, CDR2 SYDVKM. The chain's CDR3 is CASRPSESGELFF. The CDR3 DNA follows: TGTGCCAGCAGACCCTCGGAGTCCGGGGAGCTGTTTTTT.

The chain joins TRBV2 to TRBJ2-2; TRBD2 matches 13 bases. V trimming: 4 bases; J trimming: 5 bases; junction bases outside the gene matches: 1. The germline CDR1 and CDR2 sequences are SNHLY and FYNNEI. The CDR3 has 15 amino acids. The CDR3 coding sequence is TGTGCCAGCAGTGTACTAGCGGGAGGGACCGGGGAGCTGTTTTTT. Protein: CASSVLAGGTGELFF. The entire variable domain, with the rest obtained from reference TRBV2 and TRBJ2-2, is as follows: EPEVTQTPSHQVTQMGQEVILRCVPISNHLYFYWYRQILGQKVEFLVSFYNNEISEKSEIFDDQFSVERPDGSNFTLKIRSTKLEDSAMYFCASSVLAGGTGELFFGEGSRLTVL.

The chain links TRBV3-1 (or the pseudogene TRBV3-2) to TRBJ2-7, with 16 bases aligning to TRBD2. V lost 2 bases and J lost 4; bases outside the gene matches: 17. In germline, CDR1 is LGHDT, CDR2 YNNKEL (reference sequence). This CDR3 is 21 amino acids long. CDR3 sequence (DNA): TGTGCCAGCAGCCAAACCATACCCCAGGGACTAGCGGGAGGGCCGGAGTACGAGCAGTACTTC. It yields the protein CASSQTIPQGLAGGPEYEQYF.

This rearrangement joins TRBV27 to TRBJ1-3; no firm D call. Trimming removed 0 bases from V and 4 bases from J, with 13 bases in between. The CDR3 has 16 residues. Per germline, CDR1 MNHEY and CDR2 SMNVEV (reference sequence). The CDR3 protein is CASSLSKEGLGNTIYF. In DNA, the CDR3 is TGTGCCAGCAGTTTATCCAAAGAGGGTTTAGGAAACACCATATATTTT.

The chain employs TRBV12-3 or TRBV12-4 and TRBJ2-3; D possibly corresponds to TRBD2 (5 bases). The CDR3 runs 12 residues. The germline V and J ends were trimmed by 8 bases and 6 bases, with 12 bases remaining between them. This chain's CDR3 is CASVSSLDTQYF. The CDR3 DNA reads TGTGCCAGCGTGTCTAGCCTTGATACGCAGTATTTT.

This clone was seen more than once but under ten times. Other nucleotide sequences in the sample specify the same CDR3. V usage is TRBV28 and J usage is TRBJ1-5; 9 bases agree with TRBD1. Germline-derived CDR1 and CDR2 are MDHEN and SYDVKM. This CDR3 has 14 residues. Trimming took 4 bases from V and 6 from J; bases not matched to a gene: 4. CDR3 coding DNA: TGTGCCAGCAGTTCAAACAGGGGGCGTCAGCCCCAGCATTTT. It translates to CASSSNRGRQPQHF.

The chain uses TRBV5-1 and TRBJ1-3; D ambiguous. Germline V lookup: CDR1 SGHRS, CDR2 YFSETQ. V was trimmed by 4 bases and J by 4 bases, leaving 9 bases between them. CDR3 size: 13 residues. As DNA, the CDR3 is TGCGCCAGCAGCCGGGAAAGCGGAAACACCATATATTTT. It codes for CASSRESGNTIYF.

V is TRBV4-3 and J is TRBJ2-3; 9 bases are shared with TRBD1. The CDR3 length is 16 residues. Per germline, CDR1 LGHNA and CDR2 YSLEER. V was pared by 4 bases and J by 4 bases, with 9 bases of the junction left unmatched. CDR3 region: CASSLKRDRVADTQYF. In DNA form, the CDR3 reads TGCGCCAGCAGCCTTAAAAGGGACAGGGTGGCAGATACGCAGTATTTT.

This rearrangement joins TRBV28 to TRBJ1-1; the D gene is possibly TRBD1 (5 bases). The CDR3 extends over 16 amino acids. Trimming took 6 bases from V and 1 from J, leaving 18 bases between them. Germline V gene data show CDR1 as MDHEN and CDR2 as SYDVKM. The CDR3 region is CASRQIDSPQNTEAFF. The CDR3 DNA follows: TGTGCCAGCAGGCAAATAGACAGTCCTCAGAACACTGAAGCTTTCTTT.

The V gene is TRBV4-3, the J gene TRBJ2-7; D is unresolved. CDR1 and CDR2 from the germline V gene are LGHNA and YSLEER. The CDR3 runs to 16 residues. Trimming removed 0 bases at V and 0 bases at J, with 12 bases between. The CDR3 reads CASSQEVQRSSYEQYF. In DNA, the CDR3 is TGCGCCAGCAGCCAAGAGGTGCAGAGGAGCTCCTACGAGCAGTACTTC.

This sequence joins TRBV19 and TRBJ2-1; TRBD2 agrees at 13 bases. The CDR3 extends over 16 amino acids. CDR1 and CDR2 (germline): LNHDA, SQIVND (reference sequence). Germline trimming cut 6 bases from V and 8 bases from J; bases unmatched to any gene: 10. The CDR3 coding sequence is TGTGCCAGTAGGCGGCCGGGACTAGCGGGAATTGATGAGCAGTTCTTC. This encodes CASRRPGLAGIDEQFF.

The V and J genes are TRBV28 and TRBJ2-3, with 14 bases that match TRBD2. V lost 0 bases to trimming and J lost 6 bases; unmatched junction nucleotides: 2. Germline loops: CDR1 MDHEN, CDR2 SYDVKM. The CDR3 is 16 amino acids. The CDR3: CASSLWGTSGSDTQYF. As DNA, the CDR3 is TGTGCCAGCAGTTTATGGGGGACTAGCGGGAGCGATACGCAGTATTTT. Based on the CDR3 plus reference TRBV28 and TRBJ2-3, the full variable domain is DVKVTQSSRYLVKRTGEKVFLECVQDMDHENMFWYRQDPGLGLRLIYFSYDVKMKEKGDIPEGYSVSREKKERFSLILESASTNQTSMYLCASSLWGTSGSDTQYFGPGTRLTVL.

The chain has TRBV9 and TRBJ1-5; D possibly corresponds to TRBD1 (5 bases). Per germline, CDR1 SGDLS and CDR2 YYNGEE. The CDR3 has 14 amino acids. V was pared by 3 bases and J by 5 bases, with 12 bases between. The CDR3 DNA follows: TGTGCCAGCAGCGCGACGGACACCTATCAGCCCCAGCATTTT. This gives the protein CASSATDTYQPQHF.

J is TRBJ2-1 and V is TRBV29-1; 8 positions match TRBD2. V dropped 2 bases and J dropped 8; count of bases not matched to a gene: 11. CDR1 and CDR2 from the germline V gene are SQVTM and ANQGSEA. The CDR3 runs 15 residues. The CDR3 DNA reads TGCAGCGTTGAATTCCTACGGCGGGAGGTTGATGAGCAGTTCTTC. It translates to CSVEFLRREVDEQFF.

Concerning this clone itself: The junction departs from the called germline gene at one end, perhaps through a read error. This chain's CDR3 is CASSSTGLVRVF. The CDR3 bases are TGTGCCAGCAGTTCTACCGGACTAGTAAGAGTCTTC. The chain couples TRBV27 to TRBJ2-1; 7 nucleotides line up with TRBD2. CDR3 length: 12 amino acids. Germline assignment: CDR1 MNHEY and CDR2 SMNVEV (reference sequence).

The chain links TRBV5-1 to TRBJ1-2, with D unresolved. The CDR3 sequence is 15 residues long. The germline V gene encodes CDR1 SGHRS and CDR2 YFSETQ. V was pared by 0 bases and J by 8 bases, with 17 bases between. The CDR3 region has the DNA TGCGCCAGCAGCTTGGCGTGGGGAGGCATAGACGGCTACACCTTC. Translated, it gives CASSLAWGGIDGYTF.

The V and J genes are TRBV19 and TRBJ2-1, with 10 nucleotides matching TRBD2. V dropped 4 bases and J dropped 2; count of bases not matched to a gene: 5. From germline, CDR1 is LNHDA and CDR2 SQIVND (reference sequence). This CDR3 is built from 16 residues. The CDR3 DNA follows: TGTGCCAGTAGTACCCTAGCGGGAGCTACCTACAATGAGCAGTTCTTC. Translating it yields CASSTLAGATYNEQFF.

The V and J genes are TRBV28 and TRBJ2-1; 9 bases match TRBD1. The CDR3 consists of 17 residues. The germline gives CDR1 MDHEN, CDR2 SYDVKM. Germline trimming cut 3 bases from V and 4 bases from J; bases unmatched to any gene: 10. The CDR3 sequence: CASSLGTGTGIYNEQFF. CDR3 bases: TGTGCCAGCAGTTTGGGAACCGGGACAGGGATATACAATGAGCAGTTCTTC.

V usage is TRBV30 and J usage is TRBJ1-5, with 7 bases lining up with TRBD1. Germline CDR1 reads GTSNPN; CDR2 reads SVGIG (reference sequence). The CDR3 contains 15 residues. V lost 2 bases and J lost 6; bases outside the gene matches: 10. Here the CDR3 reads CAWSRTTGRFQPQHF. The CDR3 region has the DNA TGTGCCTGGAGTCGAACGACAGGGAGGTTTCAGCCCCAGCATTTT. The full variable domain, with the rest looked up from reference TRBV30 and TRBJ1-5, is SQTIHQWPATLVQPVGSPLSLECTVEGTSNPNLYWYRQAAGRGLQLLFYSVGIGQISSEVPQNLSASRPQDRQFILSSKKLLLSDSGFYLCAWSRTTGRFQPQHFGDGTRLSIL.

The rearrangement uses TRBV28 and TRBJ1-5; 10 positions agree with TRBD1. This CDR3 has 14 residues. J was trimmed by 7 bases and V by 6 bases; bases with no gene match: 6. Germline CDR1 and CDR2: MDHEN and SYDVKM. The CDR3: CASRGGQGSQPQHF. The DNA for the CDR3 is TGTGCCAGCAGGGGGGGACAGGGGAGCCAGCCCCAGCATTTT.

The chain carries TRBV18 and TRBJ2-5; 10 nucleotides align to TRBD1. The CDR3 is 15 amino acids. J lost 5 bases, V lost 6 bases, and 9 bases had no gene match. Germline V lookup: CDR1 KGHSH, CDR2 LQKENI. As DNA, the CDR3 is TGTGCCAGCTCCCCAAGGACAGGGGGAGCCGAGACCCAGTACTTC. This encodes CASSPRTGGAETQYF.